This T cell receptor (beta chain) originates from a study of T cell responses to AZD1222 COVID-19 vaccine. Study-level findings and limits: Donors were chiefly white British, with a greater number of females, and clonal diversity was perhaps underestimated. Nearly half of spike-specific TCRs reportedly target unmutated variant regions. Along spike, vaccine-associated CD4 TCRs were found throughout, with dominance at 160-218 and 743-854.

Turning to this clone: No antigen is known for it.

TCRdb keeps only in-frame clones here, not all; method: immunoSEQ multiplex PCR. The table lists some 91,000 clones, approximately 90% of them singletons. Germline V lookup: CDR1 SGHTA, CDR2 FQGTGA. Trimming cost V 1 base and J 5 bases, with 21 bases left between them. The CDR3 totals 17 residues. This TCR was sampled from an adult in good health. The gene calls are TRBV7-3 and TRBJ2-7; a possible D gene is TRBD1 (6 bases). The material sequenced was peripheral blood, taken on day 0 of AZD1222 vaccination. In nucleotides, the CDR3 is TGTGCCAGCAGCTTAAAGGCGTGGGGTTCAGGGGACCACGAGCAGTACTTC. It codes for CASSLKAWGSGDHEQYF.